This T cell receptor (beta chain) was sequenced during a study of control samples from healthy donors and cancer patients (dated by TCRdb to 2020 to 2022). The CDR3 contains 13 residues, cysteine and phenylalanine counted. Only the CDR3 portion is preserved as DNA: 39 bases, with reading frame beginning at the first base. V was cut back by 5 bases and J by 4 bases, leaving a gap of 9 bases between them. CDR1 and CDR2 are drawn from the germline V gene (reference sequence): LNHDA, SQIVND. Points on this clone: The antigen it binds to is not known. Per-nucleotide qualities are absent, and no much larger clonotype sits a single base away.

The method behind the library was the immunoSEQ multiplex PCR assay. The table comes from immuneACCESS by way of TCRdb, which keeps in-frame sequences with V and J called. Part of the clones is missing from these tables; in studies checked, under half for an unresolved V gene and the rest for unknown reasons. Within this sample are about 130,000 clones, with 70% to 90% of them counted one time only. The ten largest clones take up more than 2.5% of the sample. This receptor was taken from a man aged 50 to 59 in good health. Sequencing was performed on blood. This sequence uses TRBV19 and TRBJ1-5, with the identity of the D gene unclear. The CDR3 corresponds to CASSEAVNQPQHF. The sequence in DNA is TGTGCCAGTAGTGAAGCCGTGAATCAGCCCCAGCATTTT.